This T cell receptor beta chain was sequenced during a study of technical replicates of blood from a few donors. The CDR3 is 17 residues long. The V and J ends lost 0 bases and 3 bases respectively, with 17 bases between them. Looked up from germline, CDR1 is LNHDA and CDR2 is SQIVND (reference sequence). The data were produced by immunoSEQ multiplex PCR, yet TCRdb's version contains in-frame clones alone and is incomplete. The profile covers roughly 80,000 clones, with around 96% appearing a single time and 0.3% to 0.45% taken by the ten largest. The V call is TRBV19, the J call TRBJ1-1; D is perhaps TRBD1 (5 bases). Sequencing input: T cells isolated from PBMCs. This TCR was recovered from a human donor in good health. CDR3 DNA sequence: TGTGCCAGTAGTATAGATCTAACGGGGGTTGGGGACACTGAAGCTTTCTTT. This codes for CASSIDLTGVGDTEAFF.